This TCR beta chain emerged from a study of cytomegalovirus exposure and HLA in healthy donors. Study as a whole: An early data release held around 80 million unique TCRs from HLA-typed donors. Regarding the study as a whole: The productive fraction for most TCR beta V segments was about 90% or about 30% in an earlier analysis. Later analysis indicated greater clonal expansion among HLA-associated TCR beta chains than among equally common other chains. High sensitivity and specificity were reportedly achieved when the classifier diagnosed cytomegalovirus status.

PCR employed 60 Vbeta and 13 Jbeta primers. Profiling relied on immunoSEQ multiplex PCR, and the TCRdb table lists in-frame clones only, not all of them. This listing includes approximately 130,000 clones. About this clone: Antigen: not known.

This CDR3 region has 20 residues. The chain employs TRBV1 and TRBJ2-6; the tabulated D call, TRBD1, remains unverified against the DNA. TRBV1 corresponds to a pseudogene. This receptor was obtained from a woman aged 60 to 75 in good health and CMV-seronegative. Sequencing was carried out using PBMCs. The CDR3 protein is CTSSQKLVQAKPSGANVLTF. The DNA for the CDR3 is TGCACCAGCAGCCAAAAATTAGTGCAGGCAAAACCCTCTGGGGCCAACGTCCTGACTTTC.